The 26 T cell receptor beta chains listed next were all sequenced from one sample in a study of shared clonotypes between healthy human individuals. Produced via immunoSEQ multiplex PCR; TCRdb's table is partial and in-frame only. The repertoire holds about 1.1 million clones, with around 82% as singletons. Sample: memory CD4+ T cells from PBMCs. The subset here: CD45RA-negative fraction. The receptor set was obtained from a young man in good health. Some clones in this sample may be carry-over from other donors' samples.

This clone has more than one count but fewer than ten. The chain recombines TRBV28 with TRBJ2-1; 11 positions agree with TRBD1. Germline V gene data show CDR1 as MDHEN and CDR2 as SYDVKM. Trimming at V came to 5 bases and at J to 9 bases, leaving 12 bases not matched to a gene. This CDR3 comprises 16 residues. CDR3 coding DNA: TGTGCCAGCAGTGACCTGGCGCGGGACAGGGGGAGTGAGCAGTTCTTC. Its translation: CASSDLARDRGSEQFF.

This chain links TRBV18 with TRBJ1-1; 7 bases agree with TRBD1. This CDR3 spans 16 amino acids. From germline, CDR1 is KGHSH and CDR2 LQKENI. The junction had 9 bases not matched to a gene; V was cut back by 2 bases and J by 3 bases. DNA of the CDR3: TGTGCCAGCTCACCATCCCCGAACAGGGGTGACACTGAAGCTTTCTTT. Translating it yields CASSPSPNRGDTEAFF.

This sequence joins TRBV7-8 and TRBJ2-3; the match to TRBD2 covers 7 bases. J was trimmed by 9 bases and V by 5 bases; bases with no gene match: 5. The CDR3 covers 12 residues. The germline CDR1 and CDR2 sequences are SGHVS and FQNEAQ. The CDR3 sequence is CASSPHGGTQYF. DNA for the CDR3: TGTGCCAGCAGCCCCCACGGGGGGACGCAGTATTTT.

This clone was detected only once. The J gene is TRBJ2-3, the V gene TRBV9; 11 nucleotides align to TRBD1. CDR1 and CDR2 (germline): SGDLS, YYNGEE. The CDR3 covers 14 residues. With V trimmed by 3 bases and J by 7 bases, 4 bases remained unmatched. The CDR3 DNA follows: TGTGCCAGCAGCGCCGGACAGGGGGCGAATACGCAGTATTTT. Protein sequence: CASSAGQGANTQYF.

In its sample, this clone was seen a few times. This chain uses TRBV18 with TRBJ1-2, with 9 positions matching TRBD1. This CDR3 is 13 amino acids long. From germline, CDR1 is KGHSH and CDR2 LQKENI. With 3 bases clipped from V and 6 bases from J, the junction kept 2 bases outside the gene matches. CDR3 DNA: TGTGCCAGCTCACCGGGACAGGGTGATGGCTACACCTTC. Translating it yields CASSPGQGDGYTF.

The rearrangement joins TRBV7-3 to TRBJ2-3; 13 bases match TRBD2. V lost 5 bases to trimming and J lost 6 bases; unmatched junction nucleotides: 14. Germline assignment: CDR1 SGHTA and CDR2 FQGTGA. This CDR3 has 18 amino acids. CDR3 loop: CASSPRTSGRGGRDTQYF. DNA for the CDR3: TGTGCCAGCAGCCCGAGGACTAGCGGGAGAGGGGGCCGGGATACGCAGTATTTT.

The rearrangement joins TRBV5-6 to TRBJ2-1; D is undetermined. CDR3 length: 11 amino acids. The germline CDR1 and CDR2 sequences are SGHDT and YYEEEE. Trimming left V 7 bases short and J 8 bases short, with 10 bases between. This CDR3 reads CASERVDEQFF. The CDR3 DNA reads as TGTGCCAGCGAACGGGTGGATGAGCAGTTCTTC.

This chain joins TRBV29-1 and TRBJ2-1, with 14 bases that match TRBD2. Germline CDR1 SQVTM, CDR2 ANQGSEA. Trimming took 7 bases from V and 7 from J; bases not matched to a gene: 9. This CDR3 is 15 amino acids long. CDR3 coding DNA: TGCAGCGCCGGAGGGACTAGCGGGAGTGTGAATGAGCAGTTCTTC. It specifies CSAGGTSGSVNEQFF.

V usage is TRBV19 and J usage is TRBJ1-4; D gene ambiguous. CDR1 is LNHDA and CDR2 is SQIVND in the germline V gene (reference sequence). With 6 bases removed from V and 6 bases from J, the gap between germline ends came to 14 bases. The CDR3 extends over 14 amino acids. DNA for the CDR3: TGTGCCAGTAGGGACCTGATCCGGGATGAAAAACTGTTTTTT. It yields the protein CASRDLIRDEKLFF.

The chain uses TRBV4-2 and TRBJ1-2; 8 nucleotides align to TRBD1. V shed 1 base, J shed 7 bases, and the junction held 14 bases outside the gene matches. CDR1 and CDR2 (germline): LGHNA, YNFKEQ. There are 17 residues in the CDR3. The CDR3 loop reads CASSQVGSGTGGSGYTF. CDR3 nucleotides: TGTGCCAGCAGCCAAGTTGGTTCCGGGACAGGTGGCTCTGGCTACACCTTC.

The genes are TRBV5-1 and TRBJ2-5; D remains ambiguous. The CDR3 has 14 amino acids. Trimming pared 4 bases from V and 2 bases from J, leaving 12 bases between. Germline CDR1 reads SGHRS; CDR2 reads YFSETQ. CDR3 in amino acids: CASSLGPTQETQYF. The CDR3 bases are TGCGCCAGCAGCCTCGGGCCAACTCAAGAGACCCAGTACTTC.

This chain uses TRBV6-1 with TRBJ2-5; unclear D gene. V lost 7 bases to trimming and J lost 5 bases, with 14 bases between them. The germline V gene has CDR1 MNHNS and CDR2 SASEGT. The CDR3 sequence is 13 residues long. The DNA for the CDR3 is TGTGCCAGCACCCGGTGGGGTGGGGAGACCCAGTACTTC. Translation: CASTRWGGETQYF.

For this clone: The junction shows a germline mismatch at one end, possibly a read error. Within the sample, other DNA sequences also encode this same CDR3. The chain employs TRBV6-5 and TRBJ1-1; D ambiguous. This CDR3 has 15 residues. The V gene's germline CDR1 is MNHEY and CDR2 SVGAGI. The CDR3 bases are TGTGCCAGCAGACCCGTTGGACTGATGAACACCGAAGCTTTCTTT. This translates into CASRPVGLMNTEAFF.

The V gene is TRBV6-4, the J gene TRBJ2-1, with 14 bases lining up with TRBD2. The J segment lost 5 bases and the V segment lost 6 bases, leaving 6 bases of the junction unmatched. This CDR3 comprises 16 residues. Looked up from germline, CDR1 is MRHNA and CDR2 is SNTAGT. CDR3: CASSPGLAGANNEQFF. The CDR3 DNA is TGTGCCAGCAGCCCGGGACTAGCGGGAGCGAACAATGAGCAGTTCTTC.

The V and J genes are TRBV2 and TRBJ2-1; 14 bases map to TRBD2. Germline V gene data show CDR1 as SNHLY and CDR2 as FYNNEI. V trimming: 7 bases; J trimming: 0 bases; junction bases outside the gene matches: 11. The CDR3 extends over 19 amino acids. The CDR3 loop is CASTRGLAGGRGSYNEQFF. The CDR3 coding sequence is TGTGCCAGCACCAGAGGACTAGCGGGAGGTCGGGGCTCCTACAATGAGCAGTTCTTC.

The V gene is TRBV11-2, the J gene TRBJ1-1, with 8 bases lining up with TRBD1. J lost 5 bases, V lost 5 bases, and 4 bases had no gene match. Germline V gene lookup returns CDR1 SGHAT and CDR2 FQNNGV. CDR3 size: 13 residues. The CDR3 sequence is CASSTGGWTEAFF. The CDR3 region has the DNA TGTGCCAGCAGCACAGGGGGATGGACTGAAGCTTTCTTT. Together with reference TRBV11-2 and TRBJ1-1, the CDR3 gives the full variable domain: EAGVAQSPRYKIIEKRQSVAFWCNPISGHATLYWYQQILGQGPKLLIQFQNNGVVDDSQLPKDRFSAERLKGVDSTLKIQPAKLEDSAVYLCASSTGGWTEAFFGQGTRLTVV.

V is TRBV19 and J is TRBJ1-5; D remains ambiguous. Between the trimmed V and J ends, which lost 1 base and 5 bases, there was a span of 12 bases. CDR1 is LNHDA and CDR2 is SQIVND in the germline V gene (reference sequence). CDR3 length: 15 amino acids. The CDR3 reads CASSIVGFGYQPQHF. The CDR3 nucleotides read TGTGCCAGTAGTATAGTAGGGTTTGGATATCAGCCCCAGCATTTT.

The rearrangement uses TRBV4-2 and TRBJ1-4, with 7 bases lining up with TRBD1. The CDR3 is 17 residues long. The ends lost 1 base at V and 7 bases at J; junction bases unmatched: 12. CDR1 LGHNA and CDR2 YNFKEQ come from the germline V gene. CDR3 coding DNA: TGTGCCAGCAGCCAAGTAGGCCCGGGACAGTGGGGTGAAAAACTGTTTTTT. This translates into CASSQVGPGQWGEKLFF.

The chain employs TRBV19 and TRBJ1-5; the D gene is possibly TRBD1 (6 bases). The CDR3 has 17 amino acids. Germline loops: CDR1 LNHDA, CDR2 SQIVND (reference sequence). V was trimmed by 3 bases and J by 4 bases, leaving 19 bases between them. CDR3 in DNA: TGTGCCAGTAGTATTCCCCGACAGGAAGGATGGAATCAGCCCCAGCATTTT. Residues: CASSIPRQEGWNQPQHF.

The rearrangement joins TRBV7-2 to TRBJ2-5; the D is unclear. The germline gives CDR1 SGHTA, CDR2 FQGNSA. The CDR3 sequence is 13 residues long. V lost 5 bases, J lost 5 bases, and 12 bases lay in between. In DNA form, the CDR3 reads TGTGCCAGCAGCCGATTCCTAATTGAGACCCAGTACTTC. The encoded protein is CASSRFLIETQYF.

The V and J genes are TRBV5-1 and TRBJ2-5, with D unclear. Trimming cost V 2 bases and J 4 bases, with 15 bases left between them. The CDR3 sequence is 15 residues long. Germline V gene sequence: CDR1 SGHRS, CDR2 YFSETQ. CDR3 sequence reads: CASSLSATSVETQYF. The CDR3 DNA reads TGCGCCAGCAGCTTATCGGCTACATCGGTAGAGACCCAGTACTTC.

This chain uses TRBV21-1 with TRBJ2-4; TRBD2 is taken as the D call from the table, unchecked against the DNA. TRBV21-1 is a documented pseudogene. The CDR3 sequence is 14 residues long. The CDR3 here is CASSPRDHKNIQYF. As DNA, the CDR3 is TGTGCCAGCAGCCCCCGAGATCACAAAAACATTCAGTACTTC.

This clone turned up a few times. At the DNA level, this CDR3 is encoded by other sequences in the same sample as well. The chain employs TRBV7-3 and TRBJ2-5, with a weak D call TRBD1 (5 bases). V lost 3 bases and J lost 3, with 8 bases in between. CDR3 length: 13 residues. CDR1 is SGHTA and CDR2 is FQGTGA in the germline V gene. The CDR3 sequence is CASSFGREETQYF. The CDR3, as DNA: TGTGCCAGCAGCTTCGGCAGGGAAGAGACCCAGTACTTC.

The sample holds one count of this clone. The CDR3 spells CASSETGFNQPQHF. For the CDR3, the DNA is TGTGCCAGCAGCGAGACAGGGTTTAATCAGCCCCAGCATTTT. V and J are TRBV7-2 and TRBJ1-5; 7 positions agree with TRBD1. The ends lost 5 bases at V and 4 bases at J; junction bases unmatched: 5. The CDR3 runs 14 residues. CDR1 SGHTA and CDR2 FQGNSA come from the germline V gene.

This clone turned up a few times. In the same sample, other DNA sequences code for this CDR3. The V and J genes are TRBV5-1 and TRBJ2-1; the D call may be TRBD1 or TRBD2 (5 bases each). V was pared by 0 bases and J by 0 bases, with 7 bases between. Per the germline V gene, CDR1 is SGHRS and CDR2 is YFSETQ. This CDR3 has 15 amino acids. The CDR3 loop is CASSLEGSSYNEQFF. CDR3 nucleotide sequence: TGCGCCAGCAGCTTGGAGGGGAGCTCCTACAATGAGCAGTTCTTC. Variable domain in full (rest from reference TRBV5-1 and TRBJ2-1): KAGVTQTPRYLIKTRGQQVTLSCSPISGHRSVSWYQQTPGQGLQFLFEYFSETQRNKGNFPGRFSGRQFSNSRSEMNVSTLELGDSALYLCASSLEGSSYNEQFFGPGTRLTVL.

The chain uses TRBV28 and TRBJ2-3, with D unresolved. The ends were cut back, 1 base at V and 8 bases at J, with 10 bases in the middle. This CDR3 comprises 13 residues. CDR1 is MDHEN and CDR2 is SYDVKM in the germline V gene. The CDR3 reads CASSLSAPSTQYF. In DNA, the CDR3 is TGTGCCAGCAGTTTATCTGCGCCCAGTACGCAGTATTTT.